Listed below are T cell receptor beta chains from one sample, sequenced in a study of T cells in Graves' hyperthyroidism and ophthalmopathy. TCRdb reprocessed the multiplex PCR reads with MiXCR, giving one entry per CDR3 protein. This sample carries approximately 640,000 distinct CDR3 sequences, around 16% of them seen once, and the ten largest clones take roughly a sixth. Sequencing was done on a sample of blood. These receptors were obtained from a man aged 50 to 60 with Graves' hyperthyroidism. The CDR3 runs from the conserved cysteine through the conserved F or W. The D gene is left open where the match is weak. Clone size is shown for a subset of rows, as once, few, many or a class of expanded clone.

J gene: TRBJ2-2
clone size: NA
D gene: NA
V gene: TRBV19
CDR3 protein: CASSISRPRRSGELFF
CDR3 DNA: TGTGCCAGTAGTATCTCTAGGCCTCGAAGATCCGGGGAGCTGTTTTTT

J gene: TRBJ1-5
clone size: many
D gene: NA
V gene: TRBV28
CDR3 protein: CASSLGSLLHQPQHF
CDR3 DNA: TGTGCCAGCAGTTTGGGATCCCTTCTACATCAGCCCCAGCATTTT

J gene: TRBJ1-2
clone size: NA
D gene: NA
V gene: TRBV30
CDR3 protein: CAWSAASGWWGYTF
CDR3 DNA: TGTGCCTGGAGTGCAGCCTCGGGTTGGTGGGGCTACACCTTC

J gene: TRBJ2-1
clone size: NA
D gene: TRBD2
V gene: TRBV19
CDR3 protein: CASSDSGLAGKDEQFF
CDR3 DNA: TGTGCCAGTAGTGACTCGGGACTAGCGGGAAAGGATGAGCAGTTCTTC

J gene: TRBJ2-7
clone size: NA
D gene: NA
V gene: TRBV6-6
CDR3 protein: CASSYSGGAELLQYF
CDR3 DNA: TGTGCCAGCAGTTACTCGGGGGGGGCAGAGCTCTTGCAGTACTTC

J gene: TRBJ2-1
clone size: few
D gene: NA
V gene: TRBV11-3
CDR3 protein: CASSLALSPRRHNEQFF
CDR3 DNA: TGTGCCAGCAGCTTGGCCCTCTCCCCGAGGCGACACAATGAGCAGTTCTTC

J gene: TRBJ2-7
clone size: many
D gene: TRBD2
V gene: TRBV12-3/TRBV12-4
CDR3 protein: CASTSRTSGYEQYF
CDR3 DNA: TGTGCCAGCACTTCTCGGACTAGCGGGTACGAGCAGTACTTC

J gene: TRBJ2-5
clone size: many
D gene: TRBD2
V gene: TRBV5-1
CDR3 protein: CASSSGTSGRALQETQYF
CDR3 DNA: TGCGCCAGCAGCTCCGGGACTAGCGGGAGGGCCTTGCAAGAGACCCAGTACTTC

J gene: TRBJ2-2
clone size: NA
D gene: NA
V gene: TRBV12-5
CDR3 protein: CASGLGAGTNTGELFF
CDR3 DNA: TGTGCTAGTGGTTTGGGGGCGGGAACAAACACCGGGGAGCTGTTTTTT

J gene: TRBJ2-1
clone size: many
D gene: NA
V gene: TRBV24-1
CDR3 protein: CATSDLGSSSYNEQFF
CDR3 DNA: TGTGCCACCAGTGATTTGGGCTCCAGCTCCTACAATGAGCAGTTCTTC

J gene: TRBJ1-4
clone size: NA
D gene: NA
V gene: TRBV5-1
CDR3 protein: CASSLQAAKNETLFF
CDR3 DNA: TGCGCCAGCAGCTTGCAAGCAGCAAAGAATGAAACACTGTTTTTT

J gene: TRBJ2-6
clone size: NA
D gene: NA
V gene: TRBV20-1
CDR3 protein: CSARRGGGANVLTF
CDR3 DNA: TGCAGTGCTAGGCGGGGAGGTGGGGCCAACGTCCTGACTTTC

J gene: TRBJ2-1
clone size: NA
D gene: TRBD2
V gene: TRBV7-6
CDR3 protein: CASSLAAGVGNEQFF
CDR3 DNA: TGTGCCAGCAGCTTAGCCGCGGGAGTGGGTAATGAGCAGTTCTTC

J gene: TRBJ2-1
clone size: many
D gene: NA
V gene: TRBV29-1
CDR3 protein: CSAALRESSYNEQFF
CDR3 DNA: TGCAGCGCCGCTCTCCGTGAAAGCTCCTACAATGAGCAGTTCTTC

J gene: TRBJ2-1
clone size: many
D gene: NA
V gene: TRBV3-1
CDR3 protein: CASSQDLNNEQFF
CDR3 DNA: TGTGCCAGCAGCCAAGATCTCAACAATGAGCAGTTCTTC

J gene: TRBJ1-1
clone size: NA
D gene: NA
V gene: TRBV5-8
CDR3 protein: CASSLTGARFLNTEAFF
CDR3 DNA: TGTGCCAGCAGCTTGACGGGGGCCCGGTTCTTGAACACTGAAGCTTTCTTT

J gene: TRBJ2-2
clone size: many
D gene: TRBD2
V gene: TRBV7-2
CDR3 protein: CASSWGEGPGTGELFF
CDR3 DNA: TGTGCCAGCAGTTGGGGGGAGGGTCCGGGCACCGGGGAGCTGTTTTTT

J gene: TRBJ2-5
clone size: many
D gene: TRBD2
V gene: TRBV11-2
CDR3 protein: CASSQTSGRAWETQYF
CDR3 DNA: TGTGCCAGCAGCCAGACTAGCGGGAGGGCCTGGGAGACCCAGTACTTC

J gene: TRBJ2-7
clone size: many
D gene: NA
V gene: TRBV24-1
CDR3 protein: CATSDGGTEYEQYF
CDR3 DNA: TGTGCCACCAGTGATGGGGGGACTGAGTACGAGCAGTACTTC

J gene: TRBJ2-3
clone size: few
D gene: TRBD2
V gene: TRBV2
CDR3 protein: CASHSLSGSLYTQYF
CDR3 DNA: TGTGCCAGCCATAGTCTAAGCGGGAGTTTGTATACGCAGTATTTT

J gene: TRBJ2-1
clone size: NA
D gene: NA
V gene: TRBV7-2
CDR3 protein: CASSLRRVNADEQFF
CDR3 DNA: TGTGCCAGCAGCTTGCGCCGGGTGAACGCGGATGAGCAGTTCTTC

J gene: TRBJ1-1
clone size: many
D gene: NA
V gene: TRBV19
CDR3 protein: CASSAQRQTEAFF
CDR3 DNA: TGTGCCAGTAGTGCCCAACGACAGACTGAAGCTTTCTTT

J gene: TRBJ1-2
clone size: many
D gene: NA
V gene: TRBV6-1
CDR3 protein: CASRQISEDYTF
CDR3 DNA: TGTGCCAGCAGGCAGATCTCGGAGGACTACACCTTC

J gene: TRBJ2-5
clone size: NA
D gene: TRBD2
V gene: TRBV7-6
CDR3 protein: CASSFSGGEETQYF
CDR3 DNA: TGTGCCAGCAGTTTCAGCGGGGGAGAAGAGACCCAGTACTTC

J gene: TRBJ1-4
clone size: NA
D gene: TRBD1
V gene: TRBV15
CDR3 protein: CATSVDRDKKLFF
CDR3 DNA: TGTGCCACCAGCGTCGACAGGGATAAAAAACTGTTTTTT

J gene: TRBJ2-1
clone size: few
D gene: NA
V gene: TRBV7-9
CDR3 protein: CASSPRPVNEQFF
CDR3 DNA: TGTGCCAGCAGCCCCAGGCCCGTCAATGAGCAGTTCTTC

J gene: TRBJ2-7
clone size: NA
D gene: NA
V gene: TRBV18
CDR3 protein: CASSPPLQGGIGEQYF
CDR3 DNA: TGTGCCAGCTCACCACCACTTCAGGGGGGGATAGGCGAGCAGTACTTC

J gene: TRBJ1-5
clone size: few
D gene: TRBD1
V gene: TRBV20-1
CDR3 protein: CSARGLGDSNSNQPQHF
CDR3 DNA: TGCAGTGCTAGGGGTTTAGGGGACAGCAATAGCAATCAGCCCCAGCATTTT

J gene: TRBJ2-3
clone size: many
D gene: NA
V gene: TRBV28
CDR3 protein: CASRRELPDTQYF
CDR3 DNA: TGTGCCAGCAGACGGGAGTTGCCAGATACGCAGTATTTT

J gene: TRBJ2-3
clone size: NA
D gene: NA
V gene: TRBV6-2/TRBV6-3
CDR3 protein: CASSSSVSTDTQYF
CDR3 DNA: TGTGCCAGCAGTTCTAGCGTTAGCACAGATACGCAGTATTTT

J gene: TRBJ2-7
clone size: many
D gene: TRBD1
V gene: TRBV28
CDR3 protein: CARLDREVGEQYF
CDR3 DNA: TGTGCCAGGTTGGACAGGGAGGTAGGCGAGCAGTACTTC

J gene: TRBJ2-3
clone size: NA
D gene: NA
V gene: TRBV6-2/TRBV6-3
CDR3 protein: CASSYGAQRPDTQYF
CDR3 DNA: TGTGCCAGCAGTTACGGGGCCCAGCGCCCAGATACGCAGTATTTT

J gene: TRBJ2-1
clone size: many
D gene: TRBD2
V gene: TRBV9
CDR3 protein: CASSTRLAGGPSNEQFF
CDR3 DNA: TGTGCCAGCAGCACCCGACTAGCGGGAGGGCCCTCCAATGAGCAGTTCTTC

J gene: TRBJ2-7
clone size: NA
D gene: TRBD1
V gene: TRBV6-1
CDR3 protein: CASSSDRESSYEQYF
CDR3 DNA: TGTGCCAGCAGTTCGGACAGGGAGAGCTCCTACGAGCAGTACTTC